One sample yielded the 6 T cell receptor beta chains listed below, sequenced in a study of T cell responses to AZD1222 COVID-19 vaccine (dated by TCRdb to about 2021). The time point label here, explained by the study, means: about 28 days (+/-7) after the second vaccine dose. Library preparation used the immunoSEQ multiplex PCR assay. Entries here come from immuneACCESS through TCRdb and include only in-frame sequences with V and J called. Some clones fail to appear in such tables; in the studies checked, an unresolved V gene covers under half of the shortfall, and the cause of the remainder is unknown. Counted in this sample were more than 100,000 clones; approximately 92% of them appeared once. In total, the top ten clones hold approximately 2% of the sample. Sample: peripheral blood, taken 28 days after the second AZD1222 dose. The receptors stem from an adult who received the AZD1222 COVID-19 vaccine.

The chain is built from TRBV3-1 (or the pseudogene TRBV3-2) and TRBJ1-4; possibly TRBD1 for D (6 bases). The CDR3 contains 15 residues. Trimming pared 1 base from V and 8 bases from J, leaving 14 bases between. The germline V gene encodes CDR1 LGHDT and CDR2 YNNKEL (reference sequence). The CDR3: CASSQGGAIREKLFF. In DNA form, the CDR3 reads TGTGCCAGCAGCCAAGGGGGGGCTATCAGGGAAAAACTGTTTTTT.

This chain uses TRBV5-1 with TRBJ1-5, with D hard to call. In germline, CDR1 is SGHRS, CDR2 YFSETQ. The CDR3 totals 14 residues. The V gene lost 2 bases and the J gene lost 4 bases, with 10 bases spanning the gap. The CDR3 loop is CASSFGSGNQPQHF. CDR3 coding DNA: TGCGCCAGCAGCTTCGGCTCTGGGAATCAGCCCCAGCATTTT.

DNA for the CDR3: TGTGCCAGCAGTGAACAGGGCCAGGAGACCCAGTACTTC. Amino acid sequence: CASSEQGQETQYF. This chain connects TRBV2 to TRBJ2-5; tentatively, D is TRBD1 (5 bases). Per germline, CDR1 SNHLY and CDR2 FYNNEI. The CDR3 is made up of 13 amino acids. The V gene lost 2 bases and the J gene lost 5 bases, with 9 bases spanning the gap.

The CDR3 protein is CASARDRGKDGYTF. DNA of the CDR3: TGTGCCAGCGCCCGAGACAGGGGGAAAGATGGCTACACCTTC. The chain has TRBV5-4 and TRBJ1-2; 9 bases agree with TRBD1. This CDR3 comprises 14 residues. V lost 7 bases and J lost 6; bases outside the gene matches: 10. Per germline, CDR1 SGHNT and CDR2 YYREEE (reference sequence).

The chain combines TRBV6-6 with TRBJ2-3; D call uncertain. In germline, CDR1 is MNHNY, CDR2 SVGAGI (reference sequence). V lost 5 bases to trimming and J lost 5 bases, with 17 bases between them. The CDR3 has 15 amino acids. The CDR3 bases are TGTGCCAGCAGTACCAAGGGCGCGCAAGGAGATACGCAGTATTTT. Residues: CASSTKGAQGDTQYF.

The rearrangement uses TRBV6-5 and TRBJ1-5; no reliable D call. CDR1 MNHEY and CDR2 SVGAGI come from the germline V gene. V gave up 10 bases and J gave up 6 bases, with 16 bases separating them. This CDR3 spans 13 amino acids. The CDR3 region has the DNA TGTGCCACCCTCGCGGGTTGGTTTCAGCCCCAGCATTTT. Its protein product is CATLAGWFQPQHF.